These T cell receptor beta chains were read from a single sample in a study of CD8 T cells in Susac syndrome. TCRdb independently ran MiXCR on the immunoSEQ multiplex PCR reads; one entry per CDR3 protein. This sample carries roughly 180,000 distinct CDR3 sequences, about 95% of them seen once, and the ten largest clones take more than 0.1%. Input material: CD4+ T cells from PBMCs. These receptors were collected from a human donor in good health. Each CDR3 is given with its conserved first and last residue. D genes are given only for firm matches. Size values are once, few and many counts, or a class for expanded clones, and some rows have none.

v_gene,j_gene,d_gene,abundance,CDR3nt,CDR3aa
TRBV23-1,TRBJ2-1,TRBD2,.,TGCGCCAGCAGTCTAGTAGGACTAGCGGGAGGGCCAGGATCCTACAATGAGCAGTTCTTC,CASSLVGLAGGPGSYNEQFF
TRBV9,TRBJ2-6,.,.,TGTGCCAGCAGCGTATCTAGGTCCGGGGCCAACGTCCTGACTTTC,CASSVSRSGANVLTF
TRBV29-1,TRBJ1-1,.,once,TGCAGCGTCACGACAGGGAACACTGAAGCTTTCTTT,CSVTTGNTEAFF
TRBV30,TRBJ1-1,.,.,TGTGCCTGGAGTGTAGACGGCGGCGGGACTGAAGCTTTCTTT,CAWSVDGGGTEAFF
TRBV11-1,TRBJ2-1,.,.,TGTGCCAGCAGCTCCTCAGATGAGCAGTTCTTC,CASSSSDEQFF
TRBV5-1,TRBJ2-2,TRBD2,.,TGCGCCAGCAGCCCCAGGACTAGCGGGAACACCGGGGAGCTGTTTTTT,CASSPRTSGNTGELFF
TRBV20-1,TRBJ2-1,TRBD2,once,TGCAGTGCTAGAGATTCACGGGGGCTAGCGGGTGCCAATGAGCAGTTCTTC,CSARDSRGLAGANEQFF
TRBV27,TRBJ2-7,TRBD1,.,TGTGCCAGCAGTCCCCACTTCGGGACAGGGGGACTTCTAAGGGAGCAGTACTTC,CASSPHFGTGGLLREQYF
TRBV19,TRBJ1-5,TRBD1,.,TGTGCCAGTAGTACGACAGGGGATCAGCCCCAGCATTTT,CASSTTGDQPQHF
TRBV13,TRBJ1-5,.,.,TGTGCCAGCAGCTTAGGGCGACAGCCTGGTTTTAATCAGCCCCAGCATTTT,CASSLGRQPGFNQPQHF
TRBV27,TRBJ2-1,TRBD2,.,TGTGCCAGCAGTTCCCGGACTAGCGGGAGTAACAATGAGCAGTTCTTC,CASSSRTSGSNNEQFF
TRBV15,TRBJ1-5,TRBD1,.,TGTGCCACCAGCAGAGGACAGGGTAGCAATCAGCCCCAGCATTTT,CATSRGQGSNQPQHF
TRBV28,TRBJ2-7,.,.,TGTGCCAGCAGCCGATGGGTGGACAGACCCTACGAGCAGTACTTC,CASSRWVDRPYEQYF
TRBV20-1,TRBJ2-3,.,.,TGCAGTGCTAGACCCCAGCGGACTGTCGGTACGCAGTATTTT,CSARPQRTVGTQYF
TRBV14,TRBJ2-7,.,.,TGTGCCAGCAGCTCCGGGACATGGAGCTCCTACGAGCAGTACTTC,CASSSGTWSSYEQYF
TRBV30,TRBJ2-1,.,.,TGTGCCTGGAGTCGAGCCAACTTCTTGAATGAGCAGTTCTTC,CAWSRANFLNEQFF
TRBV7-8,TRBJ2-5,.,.,TGTGCCAGCAGCTCCCCCGTAGGGGGGAAGGACTACCAAGAGACCCAGTACTTC,CASSSPVGGKDYQETQYF
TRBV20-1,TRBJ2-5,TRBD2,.,TGCAGCGGCGGGGGAGAGACCCAGTACTTC,CSGGGETQYF
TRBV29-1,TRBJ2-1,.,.,TGCAGCGTTTCCCCGGGGGGCATAGGTGAGCAGTTCTTC,CSVSPGGIGEQFF
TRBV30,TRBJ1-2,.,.,TGTGCCACTACCCTTGAGGACCGTCAACGTTATGGCTACACCTTC,CATTLEDRQRYGYTF
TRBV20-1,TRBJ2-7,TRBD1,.,TGCAGTGCTAATGACAGGGTGCACGAGCAGTACTTC,CSANDRVHEQYF
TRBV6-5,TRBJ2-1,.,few,TGTGCCAGCACCCCGGGTCCCTACAATGAGCAGTTCTTC,CASTPGPYNEQFF
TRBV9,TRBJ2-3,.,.,TGTGCCAGCAGCGTCTCGGAGGGTGGAGATACGCAGTATTTT,CASSVSEGGDTQYF